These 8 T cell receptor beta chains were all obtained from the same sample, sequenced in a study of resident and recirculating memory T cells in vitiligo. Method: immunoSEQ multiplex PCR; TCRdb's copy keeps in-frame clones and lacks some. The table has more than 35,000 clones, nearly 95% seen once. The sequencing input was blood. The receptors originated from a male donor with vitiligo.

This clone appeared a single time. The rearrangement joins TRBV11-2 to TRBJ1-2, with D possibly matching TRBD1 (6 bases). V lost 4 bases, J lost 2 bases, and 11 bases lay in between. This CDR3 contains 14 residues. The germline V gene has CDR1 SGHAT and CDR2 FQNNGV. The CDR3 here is CASSSPQGNYGYTF. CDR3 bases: TGTGCCAGCAGCTCACCCCAGGGGAACTATGGCTACACCTTC.

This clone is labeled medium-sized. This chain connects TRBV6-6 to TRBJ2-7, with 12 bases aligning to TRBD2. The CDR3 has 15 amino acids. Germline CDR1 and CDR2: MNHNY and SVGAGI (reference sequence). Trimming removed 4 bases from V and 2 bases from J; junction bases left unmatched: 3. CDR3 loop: CASSSRLAGAYEQYF. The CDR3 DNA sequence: TGTGCCAGCAGTTCCCGACTAGCGGGGGCCTACGAGCAGTACTTC.

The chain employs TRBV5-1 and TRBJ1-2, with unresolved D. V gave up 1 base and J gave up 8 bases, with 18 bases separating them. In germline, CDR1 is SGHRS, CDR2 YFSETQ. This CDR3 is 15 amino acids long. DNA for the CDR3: TGCGCCAGCAGCTTGACCGGACTTCCTACGAACGGCTACACCTTC. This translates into CASSLTGLPTNGYTF.

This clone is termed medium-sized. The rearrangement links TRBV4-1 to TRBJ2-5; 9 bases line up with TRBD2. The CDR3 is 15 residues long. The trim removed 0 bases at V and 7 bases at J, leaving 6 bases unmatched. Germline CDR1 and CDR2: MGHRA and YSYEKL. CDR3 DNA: TGCGCCAGCAGCCAAGAAACGGGACTAGCCGGGACCCAGTACTTC. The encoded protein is CASSQETGLAGTQYF.

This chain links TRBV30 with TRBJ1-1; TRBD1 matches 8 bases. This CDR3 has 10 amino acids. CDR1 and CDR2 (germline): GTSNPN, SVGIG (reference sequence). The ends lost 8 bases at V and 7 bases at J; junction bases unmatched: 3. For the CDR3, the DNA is TGTGCCAGCGGACAGGGTGAAGCTTTCTTT. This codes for CASGQGEAFF.

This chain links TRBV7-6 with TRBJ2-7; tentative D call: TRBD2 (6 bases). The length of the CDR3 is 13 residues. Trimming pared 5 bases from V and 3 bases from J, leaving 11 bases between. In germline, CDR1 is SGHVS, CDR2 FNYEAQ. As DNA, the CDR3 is TGTGCCAGCAGCGCGGGACCTAACTACGAGCAGTACTTC. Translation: CASSAGPNYEQYF.

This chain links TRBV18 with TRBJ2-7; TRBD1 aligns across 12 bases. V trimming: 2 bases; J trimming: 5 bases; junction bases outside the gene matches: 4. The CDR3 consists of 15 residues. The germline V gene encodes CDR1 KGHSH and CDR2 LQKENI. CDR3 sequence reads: CASSPSGTGGNEQYF. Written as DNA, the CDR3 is TGTGCCAGCTCACCATCCGGGACAGGGGGCAACGAGCAGTACTTC.

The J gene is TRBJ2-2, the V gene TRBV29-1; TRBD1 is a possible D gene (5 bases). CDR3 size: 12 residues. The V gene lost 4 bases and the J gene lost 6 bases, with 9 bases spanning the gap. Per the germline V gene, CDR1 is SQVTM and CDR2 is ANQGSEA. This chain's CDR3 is CSVVQGSGELFF. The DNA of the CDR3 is TGCAGCGTTGTCCAGGGATCCGGGGAGCTGTTTTTT.